Below, one TCR beta chain is given with its context. Its specificity is unknown. V shed 5 bases and J shed 5 bases, with 12 bases lying between them. The CDR3 extends over 13 amino acids. The V gene's germline CDR1 is MGHRA and CDR2 YSYEKL. This sample stems from a study of cytomegalovirus exposure and HLA in healthy donors. Study summary: Earlier, 95 million to 140 million unique TCR beta sequences were recovered from roughly 170 million T cells by an analysis. The study, taken as a whole, reports: Reportedly, TCR beta sequences accurately predicted HLA-A and HLA-B alleles in most subjects. In a later analysis, V- and J-gene trimming of beta chains associated with a DCLRE1C missense variant, replicated independently. Cytomegalovirus-associated TCR beta chains were listed, numbering some 170.

PCR used 60 Vbeta primers and 13 Jbeta primers. The table came from immunoSEQ multiplex PCR; TCRdb's copy has only in-frame clones and leaves some out. Of approximately 110,000 clones in the sample, more than 65% were seen once. This receptor was identified in a woman aged 60-75 years in good health and CMV-seropositive. The V and J genes are TRBV4-1 and TRBJ2-5; TRBD1 is a possible D gene (5 bases). The specimen sequenced was PBMCs. The CDR3 protein is CASSIRDWETQYF. The CDR3 bases are TGCGCCAGCAGCATCAGGGATTGGGAGACCCAGTACTTC.